What follows are 16 T cell receptor beta chains derived from one specimen sequenced in a study of blood T cells in healthy people across ages. It was with a sample-barcoded 5' primer and a J-beta primer mix that a second PCR of roughly 6 to 12 cycles was run. TCRdb recomputed calls from the 5' RACE reads with MiXCR, one row per CDR3 protein. Of about a million distinct CDR3 sequences in the sample, roughly 52% were seen once. What was sequenced was blood. These receptors all stem from a man in his thirties or forties in good health.

This clonotype was counted a few times. The chain combines TRBV4-2 with TRBJ2-5; 9 bases agree with TRBD1. The CDR3 is 16 residues long. In germline, CDR1 is LGHNA, CDR2 YNFKEQ. Germline trimming cut 3 bases from V and 4 bases from J; bases unmatched to any gene: 9. The CDR3 loop is CASSQGTGNLGETQYF. The CDR3 region has the DNA TGTGCCAGCAGCCAGGGGACAGGGAACCTCGGAGAGACCCAGTACTTC.

This clonotype was counted only a few times. Possible read error: a much larger clone is one base away. V and J are TRBV7-3 and TRBJ2-1; 11 nucleotides match TRBD1. The CDR3 is made up of 15 amino acids. From germline, CDR1 is SGHTA and CDR2 FQGTGA. Trimming at V came to 4 bases and at J to 7 bases, leaving 6 bases not matched to a gene. The CDR3 DNA follows: TGTGCCAGCAGCTCGAGGACAGGGGGCGGGAATGAGCAGTTCTTC. Translated, it gives CASSSRTGGGNEQFF.

The gene calls are TRBV20-1 and TRBJ2-3, with 10 bases lining up with TRBD2. The CDR3 consists of 15 residues. The V gene's germline CDR1 is DFQATT and CDR2 SNEGSKA (reference sequence). The V segment lost 3 bases and the J segment 0 bases; nucleotides outside the gene matches: 3. CDR3 coding DNA: TGCAGTGCTAGCGGGACTAGCGCTAGCACAGATACGCAGTATTTT. Amino acid sequence: CSASGTSASTDTQYF.

The chain has TRBV28 and TRBJ2-5; D uncertain. CDR3 length equals 12 residues. Germline V CDR1 and CDR2: MDHEN, SYDVKM. Trimming shortened V by 5 bases and J by 6 bases, and 10 bases separated the two germline ends. CDR3 sequence: CASSSQEKTQYF. In DNA form, the CDR3 reads TGTGCCAGCAGTAGCCAGGAAAAGACCCAGTACTTC.

The V call is TRBV5-1, the J call TRBJ2-2, with D uncertain. The CDR3 consists of 13 residues. Looked up from germline, CDR1 is SGHRS and CDR2 is YFSETQ. The V end was cut by 5 bases, the J end by 7 bases, with 12 bases between. CDR3 nucleotides: TGCGCCAGCAGTCGAGATGGTGACGGGGAGCTGTTTTTT. Protein product: CASSRDGDGELFF. The full variable domain, its missing parts supplied by reference TRBV5-1 and TRBJ2-2, is KAGVTQTPRYLIKTRGQQVTLSCSPISGHRSVSWYQQTPGQGLQFLFEYFSETQRNKGNFPGRFSGRQFSNSRSEMNVSTLELGDSALYLCASSRDGDGELFFGEGSRLTVL.

The rearrangement uses TRBV24-1 and TRBJ2-5, with D perhaps matching TRBD1 (6 bases). CDR3 length: 14 amino acids. The V end lost 1 base, the J end lost 3 bases, and 8 bases lay between the germline ends. The V gene's germline CDR1 is KGHDR and CDR2 SFDVKD. The CDR3 DNA is TGTGCCACCAGTGATTTTGGACAGAAAGAGACCCAGTACTTC. This encodes CATSDFGQKETQYF.

The rearrangement joins TRBV6-4 to TRBJ2-1; the match to TRBD1 covers 10 bases. This CDR3 is built from 15 residues. With 8 bases clipped from V and 5 bases from J, the junction kept 9 bases outside the gene matches. CDR1 and CDR2 (germline): MRHNA, SNTAGT. CDR3 nucleotides: TGTGCCAGCGCTATAGACAGGGGGCGCAACAATGAGCAGTTCTTC. Amino acid sequence: CASAIDRGRNNEQFF.

The chain uses TRBV30 and TRBJ2-7; D is perhaps TRBD1 or TRBD2 (5 bases each). This CDR3 has 15 amino acids. Germline V CDR1 and CDR2: GTSNPN, SVGIG (reference sequence). Trimming left V 5 bases short and J 9 bases short, with 26 bases between. The CDR3 loop is CAWGEGNRPTGGQYF. As DNA, the CDR3 is TGTGCCTGGGGCGAAGGGAACAGGCCTACCGGAGGGCAGTACTTC. The full variable domain, rest sourced from reference TRBV30 and TRBJ2-7, is SQTIHQWPATLVQPVGSPLSLECTVEGTSNPNLYWYRQAAGRGLQLLFYSVGIGQISSEVPQNLSASRPQDRQFILSSKKLLLSDSGFYLCAWGEGNRPTGGQYFGPGTRLTVT.

V and J are TRBV20-1 and TRBJ1-5, with D possibly matching TRBD1 (5 bases). Germline CDR1 is DFQATT and CDR2 is SNEGSKA (reference sequence). The germline V and J ends were trimmed by 3 bases and 11 bases, with 11 bases remaining between them. The CDR3 sequence is 11 residues long. CDR3 residues: CSASGGRAQHF. The CDR3 DNA sequence: TGCAGTGCTAGTGGGGGACGCGCCCAGCATTTT.

Concerning this clonotype itself: A much larger clone is a single base away; this may be a read error. The chain combines TRBV5-1 with TRBJ2-1; 10 bases line up with TRBD2. Germline V lookup: CDR1 SGHRS, CDR2 YFSETQ. The CDR3 loop spans 15 amino acids. CDR3: CTSSLEGLADNEQFF. Written as DNA, the CDR3 is TGCACCAGCAGCTTGGAAGGACTAGCGGACAATGAGCAGTTCTTC.

The rearrangement uses TRBV7-2 and TRBJ2-1, with 8 bases fitting TRBD1. The end of the DNA fits TRBJ2-7 better, so the J call may be wrong. CDR1 and CDR2 (germline): SGHTA, FQGNSA. CDR3 length: 15 amino acids. The CDR3 loop reads CASSSFLDRVGEQYF. CDR3 DNA: TGTGCCAGCAGCAGTTTCTTGGACAGGGTTGGCGAGCAGTACTTC.

Details on this clonotype: It is unclear where the CDR3 begins or ends on the DNA, so no DNA is shown, and the CDR3 is as TCRdb lists it. The V and J genes are TRBV7-2 and TRBJ1-6; the tabulated D call, TRBD1, remains unverified against the DNA. Including both end residues, the CDR3 is 16 amino acids long. Germline V gene sequence: CDR1 SGHTA, CDR2 FQGNSA. CDR3 residues: CASSLGFGQGNSPFHF.

Only a few counts were recorded for this clonotype. The chain links TRBV18 to TRBJ2-7; TRBD1 or TRBD2 may be the D gene (6 bases each). The germline V gene encodes CDR1 KGHSH and CDR2 LQKENI. This CDR3 is built from 14 residues. V gave up 3 bases and J gave up 4 bases, with 13 bases separating them. The CDR3 reads CASSPRDNSYEQYF. CDR3 DNA sequence: TGTGCCAGCTCACCGCGGGACAACTCTTACGAGCAGTACTTC.

The chain employs TRBV6-6 and TRBJ2-4, with D perhaps TRBD1 or TRBD2 (6 bases each). CDR3 length: 15 residues. Germline assignment: CDR1 MNHNY and CDR2 SVGAGI (reference sequence). The V end lost 6 bases, the J end lost 3 bases, and 15 bases lay between the germline ends. The CDR3 DNA reads as TGTGCCAGCAGCGGGGGCGGAGCCTTCAAAAACATTCAGTACTTC. This codes for CASSGGGAFKNIQYF.

Only a few counts were recorded for this clonotype. V usage is TRBV6-5 and J usage is TRBJ1-2, with D perhaps TRBD1 (6 bases). V was pared by 2 bases and J by 6 bases, with 19 bases between. The CDR3 is made up of 16 amino acids. Germline V CDR1 and CDR2: MNHEY, SVGAGI. CDR3 residues: CASSYLTRGGGNGYTF. The CDR3 region has the DNA TGTGCCAGCAGTTACCTGACGAGAGGGGGAGGAAATGGCTACACCTTC.

Ten or more counts support this clonotype. The chain carries TRBV9 and TRBJ2-3, with 11 nucleotides matching TRBD1. CDR1 SGDLS and CDR2 YYNGEE come from the germline V gene. Trimming removed 2 bases from V and 4 bases from J; junction bases left unmatched: 3. CDR3 size: 15 residues. The CDR3 nucleotides read TGTGCCAGCAGCGTCCGGGACAGGGGGTCAGATACGCAGTATTTT. It translates to CASSVRDRGSDTQYF.